This passage covers 8 T cell receptor beta chains from one sample sequenced in a study of blood T cell repertoires in COVID-19. The method was immunoSEQ multiplex PCR; TCRdb's version includes in-frame clones alone and lacks a portion of them. The top ten clones hold approximately 6% of a sample with under 80,000 clones, roughly 92% of them seen once. The sequenced material came from peripheral blood. The receptor set was obtained from a human donor in a cohort sampled during active COVID-19.

The rearrangement links TRBV7-6 to TRBJ2-5; D is perhaps TRBD1 (6 bases). This CDR3 has 13 residues. The V gene lost 7 bases and the J gene lost 9 bases, with 18 bases spanning the gap. Germline-derived CDR1 and CDR2 are SGHVS and FNYEAQ. CDR3 DNA sequence: TGTGCCAGCACTGGACAGCCCCTTCGGGCCCAGTACTTC. This encodes CASTGQPLRAQYF.

The chain uses TRBV9 and TRBJ1-2; D unresolved. Trimming removed 0 bases at V and 2 bases at J, with 11 bases between. This CDR3 contains 15 residues. Germline V gene sequence: CDR1 SGDLS, CDR2 YYNGEE. The CDR3 sequence: CASSVAASLNYGYTF. In nucleotides, the CDR3 is TGTGCCAGCAGCGTAGCCGCGTCCCTAAACTATGGCTACACCTTC.

The chain has TRBV11-2 and TRBJ2-2; D remains ambiguous. The CDR3 is made up of 12 amino acids. In germline, CDR1 is SGHAT, CDR2 FQNNGV. V was cut by 5 bases and J by 8 bases, with 9 bases left in between. The CDR3 sequence is CASSPSRGELFF. The DNA for the CDR3 is TGTGCCAGCAGCCCTTCTAGGGGGGAGCTGTTTTTT.

In its sample, this clone was seen once. CDR3 DNA: TGTGCCAGCAGCTTAGCGGGGTACAGGGGGGGCGTCTACGAGCAGTACTTC. Its protein is CASSLAGYRGGVYEQYF. J is TRBJ2-7 and V is TRBV7-8, with D perhaps matching TRBD1 (8 bases). The germline V gene encodes CDR1 SGHVS and CDR2 FQNEAQ. The germline V and J ends were trimmed by 0 bases and 3 bases, with 18 bases remaining between them. This CDR3 region has 17 residues.

The V call is TRBV28, the J call TRBJ1-2; TRBD1 might be the D (5 bases). The germline V gene encodes CDR1 MDHEN and CDR2 SYDVKM. Deletions cut 5 bases from V and 10 bases from J, with 17 bases between. The CDR3 has 13 residues. In DNA form, the CDR3 reads TGTGCCAGCAGTCCGCAATCGACAGAGATCTACACCTTC. Its translation is CASSPQSTEIYTF.

DNA for the CDR3: TGCGCCAGCAGCTTAGGACAGCCCGGGGAAAAACTGTTTTTT. Translating gives CASSLGQPGEKLFF. The chain uses TRBV5-1 and TRBJ1-4; maybe TRBD1 (6 bases). Germline loops: CDR1 SGHRS, CDR2 YFSETQ. Trimming shortened V by 2 bases and J by 8 bases, and 13 bases separated the two germline ends. This CDR3 spans 14 amino acids.

The table lists this clone with a count of one. V is TRBV28 and J is TRBJ1-4; 7 bases line up with TRBD1. Germline-derived CDR1 and CDR2 are MDHEN and SYDVKM. The J segment lost 6 bases and the V segment lost 6 bases, leaving 10 bases of the junction unmatched. This CDR3 has 15 residues. CDR3 loop: CASRPPTGTDEKLFF. The CDR3 DNA follows: TGTGCCAGCAGACCCCCGACAGGGACCGATGAAAAACTGTTTTTT.

J is TRBJ2-1 and V is TRBV3-1 (or the pseudogene TRBV3-2); TRBD2 might be the D (5 bases). Germline CDR1 and CDR2: LGHDT and YNNKEL (reference sequence). Trimming took off 0 bases at V and 6 bases at J, with 15 bases between the two ends. The length of the CDR3 is 16 residues. CDR3 loop: CASSQDLVRGSNEQFF. The CDR3 region has the DNA TGTGCCAGCAGCCAAGATCTTGTTCGGGGTTCCAATGAGCAGTTCTTC.